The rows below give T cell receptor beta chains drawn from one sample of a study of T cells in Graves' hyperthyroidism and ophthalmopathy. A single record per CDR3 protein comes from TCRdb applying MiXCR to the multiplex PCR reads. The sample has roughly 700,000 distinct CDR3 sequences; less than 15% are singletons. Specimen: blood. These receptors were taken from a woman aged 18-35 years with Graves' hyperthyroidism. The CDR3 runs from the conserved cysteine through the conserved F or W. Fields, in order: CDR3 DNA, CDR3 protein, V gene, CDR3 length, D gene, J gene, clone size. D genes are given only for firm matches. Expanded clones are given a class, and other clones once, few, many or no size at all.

cdr3_nt: TGCAGTGCTATGGGACACCCATATGGCTACACCTTC
cdr3_aa: CSAMGHPYGYTF
v_call: TRBV20-1
cdr3_length: 12
d_call: -
j_call: TRBJ1-2
clone_size: -

cdr3_nt: TGTGCCATCAGCAGTGCCCCAGGGAATTCACCCCTCCACTTT
cdr3_aa: CAISSAPGNSPLHF
v_call: TRBV10-3
cdr3_length: 14
d_call: -
j_call: TRBJ1-6
clone_size: -

cdr3_nt: TGTGCCAGCAGCTTGGGACTAGTCTCCTACAATGAGCAGTTCTTC
cdr3_aa: CASSLGLVSYNEQFF
v_call: TRBV7-2
cdr3_length: 15
d_call: TRBD2
j_call: TRBJ2-1
clone_size: many

cdr3_nt: TGTGCCAGCAGCTTAGCGAGTAGGCTAGCGGAGTCCTACGAGCAGTACTTC
cdr3_aa: CASSLASRLAESYEQYF
v_call: TRBV7-9
cdr3_length: 17
d_call: TRBD2
j_call: TRBJ2-7
clone_size: many

cdr3_nt: TGTGCCAGCAGCCGGGACAGGGTATCGGGCACTGAAGCTTTCTTT
cdr3_aa: CASSRDRVSGTEAFF
v_call: TRBV12-3/TRBV12-4
cdr3_length: 15
d_call: TRBD1
j_call: TRBJ1-1
clone_size: many

cdr3_nt: TGTGCCAGCAACCTTGTCAGGGGTTACGAGCAGTACTTC
cdr3_aa: CASNLVRGYEQYF
v_call: TRBV28
cdr3_length: 13
d_call: -
j_call: TRBJ2-7
clone_size: many

cdr3_nt: TGTGCCAGCATGCTACAGACGAACACTGAAGCTTTCTTT
cdr3_aa: CASMLQTNTEAFF
v_call: TRBV7-2
cdr3_length: 13
d_call: -
j_call: TRBJ1-1
clone_size: many

cdr3_nt: TGTGCCAGCAGTGACCCGGACATCGTGTACACTGAAGCTTTCTTT
cdr3_aa: CASSDPDIVYTEAFF
v_call: TRBV6-1
cdr3_length: 15
d_call: -
j_call: TRBJ1-1
clone_size: few

cdr3_nt: TGTGCCAGTACCACTACTGGCGGGAGCCCAGATACGCAGTATTTT
cdr3_aa: CASTTTGGSPDTQYF
v_call: TRBV19
cdr3_length: 15
d_call: TRBD2
j_call: TRBJ2-3
clone_size: few

cdr3_nt: TGTGCCAGCAGCCACGGGACAGACGGAAACACCATATATTTT
cdr3_aa: CASSHGTDGNTIYF
v_call: TRBV3-1
cdr3_length: 14
d_call: TRBD1
j_call: TRBJ1-3
clone_size: many

cdr3_nt: TGCAGTGCTAGAGTTTCGCTCTATAGCACAGATACGCAGTATTTT
cdr3_aa: CSARVSLYSTDTQYF
v_call: TRBV20-1
cdr3_length: 15
d_call: -
j_call: TRBJ2-3
clone_size: many

cdr3_nt: TGTGCCAGCAGCCGGGGACAGTCGAACACCGGGGAGCTGTTTTTT
cdr3_aa: CASSRGQSNTGELFF
v_call: TRBV6-2/TRBV6-3
cdr3_length: 15
d_call: TRBD1
j_call: TRBJ2-2
clone_size: many

cdr3_nt: TGTGCCAGCAGTTTTATGTTACAGCCCCTTAATGAAAAACTGTTTTTT
cdr3_aa: CASSFMLQPLNEKLFF
v_call: TRBV28
cdr3_length: 16
d_call: -
j_call: TRBJ1-4
clone_size: many

cdr3_nt: TGTGCCAGCAGCCAAGATCTGGGCGGGAGTCTCGAGACCCAGTACTTC
cdr3_aa: CASSQDLGGSLETQYF
v_call: TRBV11-2
cdr3_length: 16
d_call: TRBD2
j_call: TRBJ2-5
clone_size: -

cdr3_nt: TGTGCCAGCAGCCCCGCCTGGGTTGGGAAGCAGTTCTTC
cdr3_aa: CASSPAWVGKQFF
v_call: TRBV7-8
cdr3_length: 13
d_call: -
j_call: TRBJ2-1
clone_size: many

cdr3_nt: TGTGCCAGCAGCCCCGCGGGCATCTTTACGAACACCGGGGAGCTGTTTTTT
cdr3_aa: CASSPAGIFTNTGELFF
v_call: TRBV27
cdr3_length: 17
d_call: -
j_call: TRBJ2-2
clone_size: -

cdr3_nt: TGCGCCAGCAGCTTGTCGATTAGCGGAATAGAGACCCAGTACTTC
cdr3_aa: CASSLSISGIETQYF
v_call: TRBV5-1
cdr3_length: 15
d_call: -
j_call: TRBJ2-5
clone_size: many

cdr3_nt: TGTGCCAAAGTCAGGAGGGCCGGGGAGACCCAGTACTTC
cdr3_aa: CAKVRRAGETQYF
v_call: TRBV2
cdr3_length: 13
d_call: -
j_call: TRBJ2-5
clone_size: many

cdr3_nt: TGTGCCAGCATAGCGGGAGGGACCGGGGAGCTGTTTTTT
cdr3_aa: CASIAGGTGELFF
v_call: TRBV12-3/TRBV12-4
cdr3_length: 13
d_call: TRBD2
j_call: TRBJ2-2
clone_size: many

cdr3_nt: TGTGCCACCAGTGACCCCGGACAGGGCCAAGAGACCCAGTACTTC
cdr3_aa: CATSDPGQGQETQYF
v_call: TRBV24-1
cdr3_length: 15
d_call: TRBD1
j_call: TRBJ2-5
clone_size: many

cdr3_nt: TGTGCCAGCAGTTTATCGAATTCTAGGGGCCAAGAGACCCAGTACTTC
cdr3_aa: CASSLSNSRGQETQYF
v_call: TRBV27
cdr3_length: 16
d_call: -
j_call: TRBJ2-5
clone_size: few

cdr3_nt: TGTGCCAGCGCAAACCCGAGGGGCAACTCCTACGAGCAGTACTTC
cdr3_aa: CASANPRGNSYEQYF
v_call: TRBV7-6
cdr3_length: 15
d_call: -
j_call: TRBJ2-7
clone_size: many

cdr3_nt: TGCGCCAGCAGCCAAGATCGCCGCTGGGGGAGCTTTGTCAATGAGCAGTTCTTC
cdr3_aa: CASSQDRRWGSFVNEQFF
v_call: TRBV4-3
cdr3_length: 18
d_call: -
j_call: TRBJ2-1
clone_size: few